This passage covers 18 T cell receptor beta chains from one sample sequenced in a study of T-cell reconstitution after alpha-beta-depleted transplantation in children. For TCRbeta, the library was prepared with unique molecular identifiers. From the PCR reads, TCRdb called clonotypes with MiXCR, one entry per CDR3 protein. The sample lists around 380,000 distinct CDR3 sequences, 9.5% to 13% occurring once. This specimen was PBMCs from the stem cell graft donor, taken from the stem cell graft. All receptors derive from a human donor who donated a stem cell graft to a child with acute myeloid leukemia.

J is TRBJ2-6 and V is TRBV6-4; tentatively, D is TRBD1 (5 bases). Per the germline V gene, CDR1 is MRHNA and CDR2 is SNTAGT. The CDR3 covers 15 residues. The ends were cut back, 3 bases at V and 2 bases at J, with 8 bases in the middle. CDR3 nucleotides: TGTGCCAGCAGTGAGGACAAAGCTGGGGCCAACGTCCTGACTTTC. This codes for CASSEDKAGANVLTF.

This chain connects TRBV3-1 to TRBJ2-7, with D possibly TRBD2 on 6 matching bases. The CDR3 contains 17 residues. Germline V gene lookup returns CDR1 LGHDT and CDR2 YNNKEL (reference sequence). Trimming cost V 6 bases and J 3 bases, with 24 bases left between them. This CDR3 is CASSLSRSGGGSYEQYF. The CDR3, as DNA: TGTGCCAGCAGTCTGTCCCGTTCCGGGGGAGGAAGCTACGAGCAGTACTTC.

The DNA for the CDR3 is TGTGCCAGCAGCCCAGAGGGGGGGCACGGGGAGCTGTTTTTT. Amino acid sequence: CASSPEGGHGELFF. The V call is TRBV5-5, the J call TRBJ2-2; TRBD2 is a possible D gene (7 bases). In germline, CDR1 is SGHKS, CDR2 YYEKEE (reference sequence). V was clipped by 4 bases and J by 7 bases, with 14 bases between them. CDR3 length: 14 amino acids.

This clonotype occurred many times. This chain joins TRBV27 and TRBJ2-6; TRBD1 matches at 7 bases. From germline, CDR1 is MNHEY and CDR2 SMNVEV (reference sequence). The V and J ends lost 2 bases and 0 bases, in that order; junction bases with no gene match: 4. The CDR3 has 17 residues. The chain's CDR3 is CASSLGQAVSGANVLTF. Here the CDR3 DNA reads TGTGCCAGCAGTTTAGGACAGGCCGTCTCTGGGGCCAACGTCCTGACTTTC.

This clonotype was seen more than once but under ten times. The chain joins TRBV7-8 to TRBJ2-3; 10 positions match TRBD2. Germline assignment: CDR1 SGHVS and CDR2 FQNEAQ. The CDR3 runs 15 residues. Germline trimming cut 4 bases from V and 3 bases from J; bases unmatched to any gene: 4. CDR3 nucleotides: TGTGCCAGCAGCTCCCTAGCGGGAGCTACAGATACGCAGTATTTT. Amino acid sequence: CASSSLAGATDTQYF.

This clonotype was observed a handful of times. The V call is TRBV5-1, the J call TRBJ2-3; TRBD2 might be the D (6 bases). This CDR3 has 14 residues. V was clipped by 5 bases and J by 6 bases, with 16 bases between them. Germline CDR1 reads SGHRS; CDR2 reads YFSETQ. This CDR3 is CASSRDSTEDTQYF. CDR3 nucleotide sequence: TGCGCCAGCAGTCGGGACTCCACGGAGGATACGCAGTATTTT.

In this sample, this clonotype turned up a few times. V is TRBV3-1 and J is TRBJ2-5, with TRBD2 matching over 10 bases. This CDR3 has 16 amino acids. Germline assignment: CDR1 LGHDT and CDR2 YNNKEL (reference sequence). After removal of 6 bases from V and 5 bases from J, the junction contained 12 bases not matched to a gene. The CDR3, as DNA: TGTGCCAGCAGATTCTCCGGGACTAGCGCTTTTGAGACCCAGTACTTC. Its protein product is CASRFSGTSAFETQYF.

The J gene is TRBJ1-2, the V gene TRBV3-1; D uncertain. The CDR3 runs to 14 residues. Germline CDR1 reads LGHDT; CDR2 reads YNNKEL (reference sequence). Trimming cost V 0 bases and J 1 base, with 6 bases left between them. The CDR3 loop reads CASSQDRSNYGYTF. The CDR3 DNA reads TGTGCCAGCAGCCAAGATCGCAGTAACTATGGCTACACCTTC.

This clonotype was observed many times. This chain uses TRBV20-1 with TRBJ2-1; TRBD1 matches at 8 bases. Losses at the gene ends were 3 bases for V and 13 bases for J; bases not matched to a gene: 17. Germline V gives CDR1 DFQATT, CDR2 SNEGSKA (reference sequence). This CDR3 is built from 15 residues. CDR3 in amino acids: CSASYHLIAGGEQFF. The CDR3 region has the DNA TGCAGTGCTAGTTACCATCTCATTGCAGGGGGCGAACAGTTCTTC.

This clonotype was detected only a few times. The chain joins TRBV20-1 to TRBJ2-2; D possibly matches TRBD1 or TRBD2 (5 bases each). Germline V gene data show CDR1 as DFQATT and CDR2 as SNEGSKA (reference sequence). This CDR3 has 15 residues. Trimming took off 1 base at V and 6 bases at J, with 15 bases between the two ends. The CDR3 spells CSARGGVGVAGELFF. In DNA form, the CDR3 reads TGCAGTGCTAGAGGAGGGGTAGGCGTTGCCGGGGAGCTGTTTTTT.

J is TRBJ2-2 and V is TRBV10-2, with 10 bases identical to TRBD1. The CDR3 totals 16 residues. Germline V gene lookup returns CDR1 WSHSY and CDR2 SAAADI. The V segment lost 8 bases and the J segment 0 bases; nucleotides outside the gene matches: 6. CDR3 nucleotide sequence: TGCGCCAGCCGGGACAGGGGAGCTCCGAACACCGGGGAGCTGTTTTTT. The encoded protein is CASRDRGAPNTGELFF.

This clonotype was counted at least ten times. The J gene is TRBJ1-4, the V gene TRBV7-9; the D gene is possibly TRBD1 (6 bases). Trimming shortened V by 5 bases and J by 0 bases, and 10 bases separated the two germline ends. Per the germline V gene, CDR1 is SEHNR and CDR2 is FQNEAQ (reference sequence). The CDR3 is 15 residues long. In DNA, the CDR3 is TGTGCCAGCAGCACACAGGGAGCAACTAATGAAAAACTGTTTTTT. Protein sequence: CASSTQGATNEKLFF.

The gene calls are TRBV7-9 and TRBJ1-5; D uncertain. Germline V gene lookup returns CDR1 SEHNR and CDR2 FQNEAQ (reference sequence). V was trimmed by 5 bases and J by 7 bases, leaving 9 bases between them. The CDR3 length is 12 residues. DNA for the CDR3: TGTGCCAGCAGCCCCGGACCGCAGCCCCAGCATTTT. Residues: CASSPGPQPQHF.

This clonotype was observed at least ten times. This chain uses TRBV20-1 with TRBJ1-5, with TRBD1 as a possible D gene (6 bases). Between the trimmed V and J ends, which lost 6 bases and 5 bases, there was a span of 14 bases. The CDR3 covers 13 residues. Germline V gene sequence: CDR1 DFQATT, CDR2 SNEGSKA (reference sequence). CDR3 sequence reads: CSAVRTADQPQHF. DNA of the CDR3: TGCAGTGCGGTACGGACAGCTGATCAGCCCCAGCATTTT.

This clonotype was seen many times. The gene calls are TRBV5-1 and TRBJ2-5; 7 bases are shared with TRBD1. Trimming cost V 4 bases and J 3 bases; bases outside gene matches: 12. Germline V CDR1 and CDR2: SGHRS, YFSETQ. The CDR3 spans 16 residues. CDR3 sequence: CASSIEGGAWKETQYF. CDR3 sequence (DNA): TGCGCCAGCAGCATCGAAGGGGGCGCCTGGAAAGAGACCCAGTACTTC.

This clonotype was seen ten or more times. The chain joins TRBV9 to TRBJ2-1; 10 bases map to TRBD1. CDR1 and CDR2 (germline): SGDLS, YYNGEE. Trimming cost V 3 bases and J 8 bases; bases outside gene matches: 8. The CDR3 extends over 15 amino acids. The CDR3 reads CASSAGQGVVYEQFF. In nucleotides, the CDR3 is TGTGCCAGCAGCGCCGGACAGGGGGTCGTTTATGAGCAGTTCTTC.

This chain uses TRBV29-1 with TRBJ2-7; possible D gene TRBD2, 6 bases. Germline CDR1 SQVTM, CDR2 ANQGSEA. The CDR3 covers 11 residues. Trimming cost V 3 bases and J 3 bases, with 6 bases left between them. CDR3 DNA sequence: TGCAGCGTTGACGGGGGCTACGAGCAGTACTTC. Translation: CSVDGGYEQYF.

Concerning this clonotype itself: One base away lies a much larger clone, so this may be a sequencing read error. V gene TRBV28 combines with J gene TRBJ2-7, with no clear D. The CDR3 runs to 13 residues. V dropped 3 bases and J dropped 6 bases, with 12 bases sitting between them. CDR1 is MDHEN and CDR2 is SYDVKM in the germline V gene. The CDR3 loop reads CASSLPRWGEQYF. For the CDR3, the DNA is TGTGCCAGCAGTTTGCCAAGGTGGGGCGAGCAGTACTTC.